These T cell receptor beta chains were read from a single sample in a study of control samples from healthy donors and cancer patients. Here immunoSEQ multiplex PCR was the method, and the copy in TCRdb shows in-frame clones only, minus some. The sample has under 200,000 clones; 91% are singletons. The specimen sequenced was blood. The receptors were gathered from a woman in her thirties in good health. Both conserved end residues are part of each CDR3. Where a row states a size, it is once, few, many or the class of an expanded clone; other rows omit it.

J: TRBJ1-5; V: TRBV19; size: once; CDR3: CASSDRGNQPQHF
J: TRBJ1-1; V: TRBV29-1; size: once; CDR3: CSVGEGGNTEAFF
J: TRBJ2-7; V: TRBV28; size: NA; CDR3: CASSLNPTGSSYEQYF
J: TRBJ2-7; V: TRBV6-1; size: NA; CDR3: CASSLQASYEQYF
J: TRBJ1-6; V: TRBV7-2; size: NA; CDR3: CASSTIVGINSPLHF
J: TRBJ1-5; V: TRBV12-3/TRBV12-4; size: once; CDR3: CASSLGANQPQHF
J: TRBJ1-2; V: TRBV6-2/TRBV6-3; size: NA; CDR3: CASSYDSNYGYTF
J: TRBJ2-7; V: TRBV7-3; size: NA; CDR3: CASSWGQGAYEQYF
J: TRBJ2-6; V: TRBV6-2/TRBV6-3; size: NA; CDR3: CASSSTGSGANVLTF
J: TRBJ1-2; V: TRBV6-5; size: NA; CDR3: CASIPDRGVGYTF
J: TRBJ2-7; V: TRBV18; size: NA; CDR3: CASSPRTPSYEQYF
J: TRBJ2-7; V: TRBV7-8; size: NA; CDR3: CASSLVGGAYEQYF
J: TRBJ2-1; V: TRBV7-3; size: NA; CDR3: CASRPAGENGNEQFF
J: TRBJ1-4; V: TRBV5-1; size: NA; CDR3: CASSGTPTNEKLFF
J: TRBJ2-5; V: TRBV20-1; size: NA; CDR3: CSASSAGGPGETQYF
J: TRBJ2-4; V: TRBV18; size: NA; CDR3: CASSPRGAGGDIQYF
J: TRBJ2-5; V: TRBV12-2; size: NA; CDR3: CASRLGRRETQYF
J: TRBJ1-2; V: TRBV12-3/TRBV12-4; size: NA; CDR3: CASSLGRGGYTF
J: TRBJ1-1; V: TRBV5-1; size: once; CDR3: CASSLGKQGPTEAFF
J: TRBJ2-3; V: TRBV7-9; size: NA; CDR3: CASSFLTDTQYF
J: TRBJ1-2; V: TRBV28; size: NA; CDR3: CASSMDRVNYGYTF
J: TRBJ2-2; V: TRBV6-4; size: NA; CDR3: CASSPQTAVGTGELFF
J: TRBJ2-5; V: TRBV11-2; size: once; CDR3: CASSQQGAQETQYF
J: TRBJ2-4; V: TRBV11-2; size: NA; CDR3: CASSPITGQGSQYF
J: TRBJ2-1; V: TRBV5-4; size: NA; CDR3: CASSLAGGAYNEQFF
J: TRBJ1-1; V: TRBV2; size: NA; CDR3: CASSEVGVGNTEAFF
J: TRBJ1-6; V: TRBV11-2; size: NA; CDR3: CASSLSPNSPLHF
J: TRBJ1-6; V: TRBV5-6; size: NA; CDR3: CASSGQSSYNSPLHF
J: TRBJ1-2; V: TRBV5-4; size: NA; CDR3: CASSLAARTNYGYTF
J: TRBJ1-2; V: TRBV19; size: NA; CDR3: CASHRGRGYTF